Below are 8 T cell receptor beta chains sequenced from a single sample in a study of patients and donors after allogeneic stem cell transplantation. TCRdb recomputed calls from the RT-PCR reads with MiXCR, one row per CDR3 protein. The top ten hold approximately 30% of the sample, which has roughly 190,000 distinct CDR3 sequences, around 41% seen once. Sequencing used blood, either unsorted or a sorted T cell fraction (not recorded which). Receptor source: a human donor who was either an allogeneic HSCT recipient or a stem cell or donor lymphocyte infusion donor (not recorded which). It is not recorded whose cells these are; they may come from a transplant donor.

CDR3 nucleotide sequence: TGTGCCAGCAGCTTTGAGTCGGCTGGTAACTATGGCTACACCTTC. Translating gives CASSFESAGNYGYTF. This sequence joins TRBV7-2 and TRBJ1-2, with unresolved D. Deletions cut 3 bases from V and 1 base from J, with 12 bases between. The CDR3 spans 15 residues. Germline lookup yields CDR1 SGHTA and CDR2 FQGNSA.

The CDR3 sequence is CSVEDAIAQIYNEQFF. CDR3 sequence (DNA): TGCAGCGTTGAAGATGCTATAGCGCAAATCTACAATGAGCAGTTCTTC. The V call is TRBV29-1, the J call TRBJ2-1; D possibly corresponds to TRBD2 (5 bases). CDR3 size: 16 residues. V lost 0 bases and J 3 bases, leaving 15 bases between the germline ends. Germline lookup yields CDR1 SQVTM and CDR2 ANQGSEA.

In its sample, this clonotype was seen a few times. The genes are TRBV4-3 and TRBJ2-1; D gene unclear. From germline, CDR1 is LGHNA and CDR2 YSLEER. This CDR3 is 17 amino acids long. The V and J ends lost 0 bases and 3 bases respectively, with 15 bases between them. In nucleotides, the CDR3 is TGCGCCAGCAGCCAAGAATTACGACTCGGCGGCTACAATGAGCAGTTCTTC. It yields the protein CASSQELRLGGYNEQFF.

The chain is built from TRBV7-2 and TRBJ1-2; 9 positions agree with TRBD1. The junction had 6 bases not matched to a gene; V was cut back by 1 base and J by 0 bases. The CDR3 extends over 17 amino acids. Germline V gene data show CDR1 as SGHTA and CDR2 as FQGNSA. CDR3 amino acids: CASSLGGTGTANYGYTF. The CDR3 DNA is TGTGCCAGCAGCTTAGGTGGGACAGGGACCGCTAACTATGGCTACACCTTC.

The chain couples TRBV28 to TRBJ2-5; maybe TRBD1 (5 bases). V gave up 7 bases and J gave up 4 bases, with 16 bases separating them. This CDR3 has 14 amino acids. Germline V lookup: CDR1 MDHEN, CDR2 SYDVKM. The CDR3 nucleotides are TGTGCCAGCATCACGCAGGGATCAGGAGAGACCCAGTACTTC. This gives the protein CASITQGSGETQYF.

This chain connects TRBV5-1 to TRBJ2-3; D gene ambiguous. V was cut by 1 base and J by 3 bases, with 9 bases left in between. The V gene's germline CDR1 is SGHRS and CDR2 YFSETQ. This CDR3 is 14 amino acids long. CDR3 sequence reads: CASSLILETDTQYF. The CDR3 bases are TGCGCCAGCAGCTTGATCCTGGAGACAGATACGCAGTATTTT.

This clonotype appeared many times. This chain links TRBV12-3 or TRBV12-4 with TRBJ1-1; the D gene is possibly TRBD1 (6 bases). V gave up 8 bases and J gave up 6 bases, with 19 bases separating them. The length of the CDR3 is 14 residues. The CDR3 here is CASHVARGRAEAFF. In nucleotides, the CDR3 is TGTGCCAGCCACGTAGCCAGGGGAAGGGCTGAAGCTTTCTTT.

The chain uses TRBV7-9 and TRBJ2-6, with a tentative D call TRBD2 (5 bases). The CDR3 is made up of 16 amino acids. V was pared by 5 bases and J by 3 bases, with 14 bases between. Germline assignment: CDR1 SEHNR and CDR2 FQNEAQ (reference sequence). The CDR3 DNA reads as TGTGCCAGCAGCATTCTCTCGGGGTTTGGGGCCAACGTCCTGACTTTC. Residues: CASSILSGFGANVLTF.